The present T cell receptor (beta chain) was sequenced within a study of siplizumab effects on memory and regulatory T cells. Study-wide results and limits: The mapping of alloreactive clones to unstimulated subsets covered only a minor fraction of them.

Sequenced by immunoSEQ multiplex PCR; TCRdb stores in-frame clones only, minus some. Seen here are about 57,000 clones, less than 85% observed once, and the top ten hold about 3.8%. Comment on this clone: Its antigen remains unknown.

The sequenced sample was memory CD4+ T cells sorted from blood. The source is a human donor in good health.

CDR3 residues: CASSPGHSQGTEAFF. CDR3 bases: TGTGCCAGCTCACCCGGGCACAGCCAAGGAACTGAAGCTTTCTTT. The chain links TRBV18 to TRBJ1-1; no reliable D call. The CDR3 is 15 amino acids. V lost 3 bases, J lost 5 bases, and 16 bases lay in between. Germline loops: CDR1 KGHSH, CDR2 LQKENI.